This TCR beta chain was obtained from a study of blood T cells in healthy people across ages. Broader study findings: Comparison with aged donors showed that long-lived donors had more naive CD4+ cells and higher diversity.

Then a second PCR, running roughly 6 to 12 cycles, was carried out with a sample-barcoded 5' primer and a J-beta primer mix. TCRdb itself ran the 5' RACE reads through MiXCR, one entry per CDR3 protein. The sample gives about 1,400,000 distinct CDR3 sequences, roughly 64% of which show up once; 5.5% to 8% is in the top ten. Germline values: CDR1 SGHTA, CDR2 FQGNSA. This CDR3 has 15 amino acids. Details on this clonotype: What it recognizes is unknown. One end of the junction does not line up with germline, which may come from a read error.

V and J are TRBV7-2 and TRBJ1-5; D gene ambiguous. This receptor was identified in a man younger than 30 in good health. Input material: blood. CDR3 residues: CVSSPANSYNQPQHF. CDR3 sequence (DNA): TGTGTCAGCAGTCCGGCTAACAGCTACAATCAACCCCAGCATTTT.